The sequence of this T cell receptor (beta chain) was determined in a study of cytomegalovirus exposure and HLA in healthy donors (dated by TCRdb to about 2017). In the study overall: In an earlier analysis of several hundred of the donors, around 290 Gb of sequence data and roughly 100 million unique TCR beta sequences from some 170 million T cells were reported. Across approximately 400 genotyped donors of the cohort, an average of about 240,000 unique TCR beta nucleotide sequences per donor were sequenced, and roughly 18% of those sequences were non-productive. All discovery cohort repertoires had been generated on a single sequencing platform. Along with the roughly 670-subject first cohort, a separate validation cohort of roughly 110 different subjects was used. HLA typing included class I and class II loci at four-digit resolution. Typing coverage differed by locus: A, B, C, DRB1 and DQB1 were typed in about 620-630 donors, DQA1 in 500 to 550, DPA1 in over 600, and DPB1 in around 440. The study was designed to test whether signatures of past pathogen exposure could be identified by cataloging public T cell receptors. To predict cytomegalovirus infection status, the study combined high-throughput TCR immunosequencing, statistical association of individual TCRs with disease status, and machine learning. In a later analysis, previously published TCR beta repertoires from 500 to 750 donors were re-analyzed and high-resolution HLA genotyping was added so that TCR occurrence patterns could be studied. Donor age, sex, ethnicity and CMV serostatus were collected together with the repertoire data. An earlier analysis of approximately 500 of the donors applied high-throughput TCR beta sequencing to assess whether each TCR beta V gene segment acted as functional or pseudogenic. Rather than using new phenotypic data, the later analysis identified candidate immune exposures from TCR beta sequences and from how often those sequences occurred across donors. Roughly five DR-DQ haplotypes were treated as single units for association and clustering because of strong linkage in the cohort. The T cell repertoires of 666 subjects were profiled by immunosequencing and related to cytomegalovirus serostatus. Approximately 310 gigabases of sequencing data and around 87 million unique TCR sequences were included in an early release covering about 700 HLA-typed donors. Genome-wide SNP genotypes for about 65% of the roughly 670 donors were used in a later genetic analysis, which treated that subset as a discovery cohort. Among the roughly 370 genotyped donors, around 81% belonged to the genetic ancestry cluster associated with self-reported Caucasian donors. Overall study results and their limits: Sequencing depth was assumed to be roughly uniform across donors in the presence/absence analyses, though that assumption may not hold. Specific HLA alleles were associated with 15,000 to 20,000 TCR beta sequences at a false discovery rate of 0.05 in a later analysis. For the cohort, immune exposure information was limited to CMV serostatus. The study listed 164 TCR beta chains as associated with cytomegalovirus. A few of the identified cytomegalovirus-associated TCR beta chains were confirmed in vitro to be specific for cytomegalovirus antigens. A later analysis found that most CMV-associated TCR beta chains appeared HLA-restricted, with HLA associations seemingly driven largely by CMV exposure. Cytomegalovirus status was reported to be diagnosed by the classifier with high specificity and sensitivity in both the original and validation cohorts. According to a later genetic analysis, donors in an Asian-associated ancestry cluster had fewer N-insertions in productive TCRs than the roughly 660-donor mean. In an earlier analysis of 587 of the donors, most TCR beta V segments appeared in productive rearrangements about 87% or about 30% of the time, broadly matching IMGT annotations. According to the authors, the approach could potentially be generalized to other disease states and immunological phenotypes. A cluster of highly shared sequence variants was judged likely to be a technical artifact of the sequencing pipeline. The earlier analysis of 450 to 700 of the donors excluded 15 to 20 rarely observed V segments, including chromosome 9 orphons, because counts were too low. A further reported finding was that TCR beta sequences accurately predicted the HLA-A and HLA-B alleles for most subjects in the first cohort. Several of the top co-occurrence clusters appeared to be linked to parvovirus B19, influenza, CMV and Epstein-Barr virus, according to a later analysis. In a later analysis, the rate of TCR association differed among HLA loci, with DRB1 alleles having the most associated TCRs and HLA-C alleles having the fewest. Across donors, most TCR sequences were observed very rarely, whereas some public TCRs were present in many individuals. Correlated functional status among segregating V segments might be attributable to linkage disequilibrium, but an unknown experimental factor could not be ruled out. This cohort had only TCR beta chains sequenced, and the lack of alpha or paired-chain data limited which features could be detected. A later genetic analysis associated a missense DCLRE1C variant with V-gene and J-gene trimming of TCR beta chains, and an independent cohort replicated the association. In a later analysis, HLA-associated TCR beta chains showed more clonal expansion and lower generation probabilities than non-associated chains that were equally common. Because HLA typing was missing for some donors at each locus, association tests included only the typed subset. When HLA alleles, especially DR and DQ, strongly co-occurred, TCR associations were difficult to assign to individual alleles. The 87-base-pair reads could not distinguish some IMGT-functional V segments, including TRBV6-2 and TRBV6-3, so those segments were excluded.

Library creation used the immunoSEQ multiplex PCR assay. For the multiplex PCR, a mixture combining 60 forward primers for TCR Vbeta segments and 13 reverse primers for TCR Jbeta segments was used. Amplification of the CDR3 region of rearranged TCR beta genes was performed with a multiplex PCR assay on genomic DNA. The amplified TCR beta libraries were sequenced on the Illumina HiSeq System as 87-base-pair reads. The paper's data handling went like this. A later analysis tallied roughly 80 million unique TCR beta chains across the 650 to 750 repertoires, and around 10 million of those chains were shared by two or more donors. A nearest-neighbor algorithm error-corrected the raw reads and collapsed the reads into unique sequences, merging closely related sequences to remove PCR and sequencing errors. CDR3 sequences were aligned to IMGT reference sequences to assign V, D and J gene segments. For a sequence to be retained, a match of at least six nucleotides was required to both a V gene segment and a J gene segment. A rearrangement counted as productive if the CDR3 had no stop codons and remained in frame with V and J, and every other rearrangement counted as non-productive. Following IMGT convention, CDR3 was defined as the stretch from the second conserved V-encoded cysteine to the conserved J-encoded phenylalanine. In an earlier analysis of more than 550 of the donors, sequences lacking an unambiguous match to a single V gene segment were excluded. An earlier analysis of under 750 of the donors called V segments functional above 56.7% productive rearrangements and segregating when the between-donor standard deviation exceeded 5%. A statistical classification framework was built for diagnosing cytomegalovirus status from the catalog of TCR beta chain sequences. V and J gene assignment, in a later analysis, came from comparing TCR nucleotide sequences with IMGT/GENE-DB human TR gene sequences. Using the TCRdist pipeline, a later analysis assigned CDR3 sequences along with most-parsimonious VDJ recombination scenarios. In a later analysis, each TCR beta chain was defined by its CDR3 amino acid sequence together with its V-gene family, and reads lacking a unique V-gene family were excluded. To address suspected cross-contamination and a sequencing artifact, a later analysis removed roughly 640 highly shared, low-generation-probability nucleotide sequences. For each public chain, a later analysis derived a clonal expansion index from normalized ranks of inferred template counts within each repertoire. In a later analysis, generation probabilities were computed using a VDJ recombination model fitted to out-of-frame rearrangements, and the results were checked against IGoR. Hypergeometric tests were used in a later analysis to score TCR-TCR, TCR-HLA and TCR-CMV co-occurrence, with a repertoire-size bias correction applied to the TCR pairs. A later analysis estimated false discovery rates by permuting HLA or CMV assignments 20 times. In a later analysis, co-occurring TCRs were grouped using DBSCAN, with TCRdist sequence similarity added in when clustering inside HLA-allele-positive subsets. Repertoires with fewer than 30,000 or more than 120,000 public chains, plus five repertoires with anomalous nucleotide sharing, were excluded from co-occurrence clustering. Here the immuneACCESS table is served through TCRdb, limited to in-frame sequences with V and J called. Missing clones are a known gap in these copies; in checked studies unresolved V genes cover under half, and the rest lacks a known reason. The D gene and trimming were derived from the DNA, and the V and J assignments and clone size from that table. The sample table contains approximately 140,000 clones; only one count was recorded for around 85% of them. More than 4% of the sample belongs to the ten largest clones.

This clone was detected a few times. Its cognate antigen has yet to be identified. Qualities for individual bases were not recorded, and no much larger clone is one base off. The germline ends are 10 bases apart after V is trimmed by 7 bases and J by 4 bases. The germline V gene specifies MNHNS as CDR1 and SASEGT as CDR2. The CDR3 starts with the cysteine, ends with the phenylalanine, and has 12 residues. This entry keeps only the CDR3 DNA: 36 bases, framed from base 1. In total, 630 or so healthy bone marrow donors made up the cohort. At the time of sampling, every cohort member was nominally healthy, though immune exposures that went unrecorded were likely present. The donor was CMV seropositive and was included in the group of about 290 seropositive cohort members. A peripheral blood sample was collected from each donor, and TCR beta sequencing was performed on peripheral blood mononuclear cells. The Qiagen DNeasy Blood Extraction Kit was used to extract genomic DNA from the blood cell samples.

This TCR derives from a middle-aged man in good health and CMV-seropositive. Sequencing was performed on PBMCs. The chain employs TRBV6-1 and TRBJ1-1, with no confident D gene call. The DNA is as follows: TGTGCCAGCACCCAGAGGCTCACTGAAGCTTTCTTT. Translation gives CASTQRLTEAFF.